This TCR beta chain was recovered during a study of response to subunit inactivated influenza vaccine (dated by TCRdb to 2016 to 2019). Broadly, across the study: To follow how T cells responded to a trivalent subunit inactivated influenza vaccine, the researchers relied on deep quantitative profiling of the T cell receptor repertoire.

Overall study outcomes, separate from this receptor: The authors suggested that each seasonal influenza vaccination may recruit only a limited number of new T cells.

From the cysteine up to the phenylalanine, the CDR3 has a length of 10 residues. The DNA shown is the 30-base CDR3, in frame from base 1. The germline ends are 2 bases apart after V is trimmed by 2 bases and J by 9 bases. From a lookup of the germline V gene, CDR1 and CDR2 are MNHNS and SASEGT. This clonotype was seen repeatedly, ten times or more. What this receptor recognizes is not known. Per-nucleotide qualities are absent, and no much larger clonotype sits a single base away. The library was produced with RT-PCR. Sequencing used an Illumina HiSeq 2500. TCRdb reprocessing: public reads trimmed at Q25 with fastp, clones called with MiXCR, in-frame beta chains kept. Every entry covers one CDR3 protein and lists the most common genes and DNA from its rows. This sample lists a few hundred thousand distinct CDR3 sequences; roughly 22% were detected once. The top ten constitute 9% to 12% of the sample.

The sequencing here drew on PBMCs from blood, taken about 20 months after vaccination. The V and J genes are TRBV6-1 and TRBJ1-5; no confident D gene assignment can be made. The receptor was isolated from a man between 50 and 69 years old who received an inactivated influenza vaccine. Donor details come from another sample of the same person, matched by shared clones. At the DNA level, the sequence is TGTGCCAGCAGTGAATGGCCCCAGCATTTT. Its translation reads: CASSEWPQHF.